The 3 T cell receptor beta chains below all came from one sample that was sequenced in a study of shared clonotypes between healthy human individuals. The table came from immunoSEQ multiplex PCR; TCRdb's copy has only in-frame clones and leaves some out. The sample consists of roughly 1.5 million clones, approximately 98% of them appearing once. The material sequenced was naive CD4+ T cells sorted from blood. Subset: CD45RA+ positively selected. These receptors came from a man aged 30 to 39 in good health.

This chain connects TRBV5-1 to TRBJ1-1, with D maybe TRBD1 (5 bases). The V gene lost 0 bases and the J gene lost 4 bases, with 13 bases spanning the gap. This CDR3 is 15 amino acids long. The V gene's germline CDR1 is SGHRS and CDR2 YFSETQ. The DNA of the CDR3 is TGCGCCAGCAGCTTGGTAGGGGATGGGAGCACTGAAGCTTTCTTT. This gives the protein CASSLVGDGSTEAFF.

The chain employs TRBV2 and TRBJ2-7, with 7 bases aligning to TRBD1. Germline assignment: CDR1 SNHLY and CDR2 FYNNEI. Germline trimming cut 5 bases from V and 5 bases from J; bases unmatched to any gene: 9. The length of the CDR3 is 14 residues. CDR3 nucleotide sequence: TGTGCCAGCAGTACAACAGGGGTTACCGACGAGCAGTACTTC. The encoded protein is CASSTTGVTDEQYF.

The genes are TRBV5-4 and TRBJ2-7; maybe TRBD1 (6 bases). In germline, CDR1 is SGHNT, CDR2 YYREEE (reference sequence). The V end was cut by 4 bases, the J end by 5 bases, with 13 bases between. This CDR3 comprises 13 residues. Written as DNA, the CDR3 is TGTGCCAGCAGCCCGGGACAAAAGAACGAGCAGTACTTC. Translation: CASSPGQKNEQYF.